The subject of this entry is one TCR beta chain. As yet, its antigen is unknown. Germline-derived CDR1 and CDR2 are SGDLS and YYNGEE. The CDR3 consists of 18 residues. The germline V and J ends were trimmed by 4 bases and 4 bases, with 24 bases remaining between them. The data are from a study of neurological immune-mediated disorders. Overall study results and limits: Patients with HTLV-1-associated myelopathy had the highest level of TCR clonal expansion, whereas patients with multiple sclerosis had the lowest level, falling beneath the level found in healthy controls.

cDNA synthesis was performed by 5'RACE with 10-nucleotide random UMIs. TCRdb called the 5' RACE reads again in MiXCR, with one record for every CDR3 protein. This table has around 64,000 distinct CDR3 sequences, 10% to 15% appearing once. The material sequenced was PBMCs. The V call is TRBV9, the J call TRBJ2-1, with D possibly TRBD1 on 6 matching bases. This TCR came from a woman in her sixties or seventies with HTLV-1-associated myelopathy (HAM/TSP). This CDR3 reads CASSPQTGLGVIYNEQFF. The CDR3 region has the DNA TGTGCCAGCAGCCCTCAGACAGGCCTGGGCGTCATTTACAATGAGCAGTTCTTC.